This entry features one T cell receptor beta chain sequence. This CDR3 spans 14 amino acids. The germline V gene encodes CDR1 MNHNS and CDR2 SASEGT. The V end lost 3 bases, the J end lost 0 bases, and 8 bases lay between the germline ends. The data stem from a study of T cells after yellow fever vaccination. 5'RACE template switching added a universal primer site and UMIs to TCR cDNA. TCRdb reprocessed the 5' RACE reads via MiXCR and lists one record per CDR3 protein. The table lists approximately 300,000 distinct CDR3 sequences, approximately 12% of them singletons, with about 3% in the top ten. This TCR derives from a man between 18 and 29 years old who received the YFV17D yellow fever vaccine. This sample comprised CD4+ T cells sorted from PBMCs, obtained 45 days after the yellow fever booster vaccination. The genes are TRBV6-1 and TRBJ1-2; D remains unclear. The CDR3 region is CASSENGPNYGYTF. The CDR3 region has the DNA TGTGCCAGCAGTGAGAACGGCCCTAACTATGGCTACACCTTC.